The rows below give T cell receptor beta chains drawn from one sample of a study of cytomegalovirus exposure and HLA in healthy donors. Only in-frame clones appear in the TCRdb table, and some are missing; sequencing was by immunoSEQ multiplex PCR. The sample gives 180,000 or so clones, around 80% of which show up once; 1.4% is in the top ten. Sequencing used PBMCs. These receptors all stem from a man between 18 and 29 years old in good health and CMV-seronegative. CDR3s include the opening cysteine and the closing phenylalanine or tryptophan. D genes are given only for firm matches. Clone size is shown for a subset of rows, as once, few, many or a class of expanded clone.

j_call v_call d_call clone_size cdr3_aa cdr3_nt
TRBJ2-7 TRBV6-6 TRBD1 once CASSPSTGVDEQYF TGTGCCAGCAGTCCATCGACAGGGGTGGACGAGCAGTACTTC
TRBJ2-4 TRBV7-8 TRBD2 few CASSLSGIAKNIQYF TGTGCCAGCAGCTTAAGCGGGATAGCCAAAAACATTCAGTACTTC
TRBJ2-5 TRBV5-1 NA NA CASSLEGNQETQYF TGCGCCAGCAGCTTGGAGGGGAACCAAGAGACCCAGTACTTC
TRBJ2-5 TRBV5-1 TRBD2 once CASSFLTGGQTQYF TGCGCCAGCAGCTTTTTAACGGGGGGGCAGACCCAGTACTTC
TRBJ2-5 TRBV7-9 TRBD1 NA CASSSLTPVGQGETQYF TGTGCCAGCAGCTCATTAACCCCCGTAGGACAGGGAGAGACCCAGTACTTC
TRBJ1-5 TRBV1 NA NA CTSSHQLGYSNQPQHF TGCACCAGCAGCCACCAACTAGGGTACAGCAATCAGCCCCAGCATTTT
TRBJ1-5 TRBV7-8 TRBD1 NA CASSPGTGGGNQPQHF TGTGCCAGCAGCCCAGGGACAGGGGGAGGCAATCAGCCCCAGCATTTT
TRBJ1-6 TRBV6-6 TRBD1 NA CASSSNTGTGNSPLHF TGTGCCAGCAGTTCCAATACCGGGACAGGGAATTCACCCCTCCACTTT
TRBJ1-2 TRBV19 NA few CASSIYGGDYGYTF TGTGCCAGTAGTATTTACGGAGGAGACTATGGCTACACCTTC
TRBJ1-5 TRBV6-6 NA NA CASQQGSYSNQPQHF TGTGCCAGTCAGCAGGGGAGTTATAGCAATCAGCCCCAGCATTTT
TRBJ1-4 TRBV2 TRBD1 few CASRDREFLTNEKLFF TGTGCCAGCAGAGACAGGGAATTCTTGACTAATGAAAAACTGTTTTTT
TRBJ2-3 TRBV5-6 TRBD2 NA CASSQTSGKVTDTQYF TGTGCCAGCAGCCAAACTAGCGGGAAAGTCACAGATACGCAGTATTTT
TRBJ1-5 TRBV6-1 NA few CASRTGNQPQHF TGTGCCAGCCGGACTGGGAATCAGCCCCAGCATTTT
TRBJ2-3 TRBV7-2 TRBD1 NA CASSLRFRDRAIDTQYF TGTGCCAGCAGCCTTAGGTTTAGGGACAGGGCTATAGATACGCAGTATTTT
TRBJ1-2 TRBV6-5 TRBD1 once CASSYSPGQGVDTF TGTGCCAGCAGTTACTCCCCGGGACAGGGGGTTGACACCTTC
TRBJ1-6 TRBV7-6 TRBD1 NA CASSSDRGNSPLHF TGTGCCAGCAGCTCCGACAGGGGAAATTCACCCCTCCACTTT
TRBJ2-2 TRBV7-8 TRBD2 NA CASSLEYTSGSVDGELFF TGTGCCAGCAGCTTAGAATATACTAGCGGGAGTGTCGACGGGGAGCTGTTTTTT
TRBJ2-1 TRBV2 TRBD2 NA CASRARGGDNEQFF TGTGCCAGCAGAGCGAGGGGAGGGGACAATGAGCAGTTCTTC
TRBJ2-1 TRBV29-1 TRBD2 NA CSAKFSGPAGVRYNEQFF TGCAGCGCCAAATTCTCGGGGCCAGCGGGGGTCCGGTACAATGAGCAGTTCTTC
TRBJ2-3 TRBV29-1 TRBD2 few CSVGSGGSDTQYF TGCAGCGTTGGTAGCGGGGGCTCAGATACGCAGTATTTT
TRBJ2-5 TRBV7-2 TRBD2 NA CASSRTSGGPQETQYF TGTGCCAGCAGCCGGACTAGCGGGGGGCCTCAAGAGACCCAGTACTTC
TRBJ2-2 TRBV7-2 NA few CASRRTNTGELFF TGTGCCAGCAGGAGAACGAACACCGGGGAGCTGTTTTTT
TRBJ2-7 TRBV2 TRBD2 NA CASSEPSLAAFSYEQYF TGTGCCAGCAGTGAACCGTCACTAGCGGCCTTCTCCTACGAGCAGTACTTC
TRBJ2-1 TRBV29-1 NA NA CSVGVGGRDEQFF TGCAGCGTTGGAGTCGGGGGGCGGGATGAGCAGTTCTTC
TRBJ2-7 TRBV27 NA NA CASSLRAGFYEQYF TGTGCCAGCAGTTTACGGGCGGGGTTCTACGAGCAGTACTTC
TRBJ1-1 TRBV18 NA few CASSPTRDTEAFF TGTGCCAGCTCACCAACGAGGGACACTGAAGCTTTCTTT
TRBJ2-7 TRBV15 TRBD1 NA CATSSDRAFRDYEQYF TGTGCCACCAGCAGCGACAGGGCCTTTAGGGACTACGAGCAGTACTTC
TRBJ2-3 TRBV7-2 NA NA CASSWVGRVNTDTQYF TGTGCCAGCAGCTGGGTTGGCAGGGTAAACACAGATACGCAGTATTTT
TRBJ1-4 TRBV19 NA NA CASSIGSGIATNEKLFF TGTGCCAGTAGTATAGGATCAGGGATTGCAACTAATGAAAAACTGTTTTTT
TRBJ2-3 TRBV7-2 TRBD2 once CASSPSGGADTQYF TGTGCCAGCAGCCCGTCGGGAGGAGCAGATACGCAGTATTTT
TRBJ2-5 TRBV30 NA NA CAWSVALETQYF TGTGCCTGGAGTGTGGCCTTGGAGACCCAGTACTTC
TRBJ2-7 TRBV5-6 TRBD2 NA CASSLASGRYEQYF TGTGCCAGCAGCTTGGCTAGCGGGAGATACGAGCAGTACTTC
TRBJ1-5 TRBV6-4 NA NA CASSDPGHRRNQPQHF TGTGCCAGCAGTGATCCGGGACACCGCCGCAATCAGCCCCAGCATTTT
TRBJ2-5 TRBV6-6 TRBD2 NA CASYRTSGQETQYF TGTGCCAGCTATAGGACTAGCGGCCAAGAGACCCAGTACTTC
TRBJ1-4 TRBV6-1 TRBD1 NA CASSGRGRLAEKLFF TGTGCCAGCAGTGGCAGGGGGCGTTTGGCTGAAAAACTGTTTTTT
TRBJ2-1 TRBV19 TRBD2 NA CASSTLAGTSYNEQFF TGTGCCAGTAGTACATTAGCGGGGACCTCCTACAATGAGCAGTTCTTC
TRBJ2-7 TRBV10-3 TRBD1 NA CAKPQPGTGGYEQYF TGTGCCAAACCCCAACCCGGGACAGGGGGCTACGAGCAGTACTTC
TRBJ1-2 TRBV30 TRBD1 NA CAWSVAGGYGYTF TGTGCCTGGAGTGTAGCAGGGGGCTATGGCTACACCTTC
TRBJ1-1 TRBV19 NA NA CASVVGGRAFF TGTGCCAGCGTAGTGGGGGGGCGAGCTTTCTTT
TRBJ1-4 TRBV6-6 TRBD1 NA CASSYEGQGGEKLFF TGTGCCAGCAGTTACGAGGGACAGGGAGGCGAAAAACTGTTTTTT
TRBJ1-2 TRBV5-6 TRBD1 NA CASSLPGGFARSNYGYTF TGTGCCAGCAGCTTACCAGGGGGTTTTGCTAGGTCTAACTATGGCTACACCTTC
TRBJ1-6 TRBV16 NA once CASSQSRNNSPLHF TGTGCCAGCAGCCAATCGAGGAATAATTCACCCCTCCACTTT
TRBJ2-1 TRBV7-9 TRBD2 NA CASSFRGDGLYNEQFF TGTGCCAGCAGCTTTCGGGGGGACGGCCTATACAATGAGCAGTTCTTC
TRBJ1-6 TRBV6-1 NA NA CASSVLHSSYNSPLHF TGTGCCAGCAGTGTACTACATAGCTCCTATAATTCACCCCTCCACTTT
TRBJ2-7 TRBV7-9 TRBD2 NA CASSSLAGATYEQYF TGTGCCAGCAGCTCCCTAGCGGGCGCCACCTACGAGCAGTACTTC
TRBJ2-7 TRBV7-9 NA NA CASSSWRGPEQYF TGTGCCAGCAGCTCCTGGAGAGGGCCCGAGCAGTACTTC